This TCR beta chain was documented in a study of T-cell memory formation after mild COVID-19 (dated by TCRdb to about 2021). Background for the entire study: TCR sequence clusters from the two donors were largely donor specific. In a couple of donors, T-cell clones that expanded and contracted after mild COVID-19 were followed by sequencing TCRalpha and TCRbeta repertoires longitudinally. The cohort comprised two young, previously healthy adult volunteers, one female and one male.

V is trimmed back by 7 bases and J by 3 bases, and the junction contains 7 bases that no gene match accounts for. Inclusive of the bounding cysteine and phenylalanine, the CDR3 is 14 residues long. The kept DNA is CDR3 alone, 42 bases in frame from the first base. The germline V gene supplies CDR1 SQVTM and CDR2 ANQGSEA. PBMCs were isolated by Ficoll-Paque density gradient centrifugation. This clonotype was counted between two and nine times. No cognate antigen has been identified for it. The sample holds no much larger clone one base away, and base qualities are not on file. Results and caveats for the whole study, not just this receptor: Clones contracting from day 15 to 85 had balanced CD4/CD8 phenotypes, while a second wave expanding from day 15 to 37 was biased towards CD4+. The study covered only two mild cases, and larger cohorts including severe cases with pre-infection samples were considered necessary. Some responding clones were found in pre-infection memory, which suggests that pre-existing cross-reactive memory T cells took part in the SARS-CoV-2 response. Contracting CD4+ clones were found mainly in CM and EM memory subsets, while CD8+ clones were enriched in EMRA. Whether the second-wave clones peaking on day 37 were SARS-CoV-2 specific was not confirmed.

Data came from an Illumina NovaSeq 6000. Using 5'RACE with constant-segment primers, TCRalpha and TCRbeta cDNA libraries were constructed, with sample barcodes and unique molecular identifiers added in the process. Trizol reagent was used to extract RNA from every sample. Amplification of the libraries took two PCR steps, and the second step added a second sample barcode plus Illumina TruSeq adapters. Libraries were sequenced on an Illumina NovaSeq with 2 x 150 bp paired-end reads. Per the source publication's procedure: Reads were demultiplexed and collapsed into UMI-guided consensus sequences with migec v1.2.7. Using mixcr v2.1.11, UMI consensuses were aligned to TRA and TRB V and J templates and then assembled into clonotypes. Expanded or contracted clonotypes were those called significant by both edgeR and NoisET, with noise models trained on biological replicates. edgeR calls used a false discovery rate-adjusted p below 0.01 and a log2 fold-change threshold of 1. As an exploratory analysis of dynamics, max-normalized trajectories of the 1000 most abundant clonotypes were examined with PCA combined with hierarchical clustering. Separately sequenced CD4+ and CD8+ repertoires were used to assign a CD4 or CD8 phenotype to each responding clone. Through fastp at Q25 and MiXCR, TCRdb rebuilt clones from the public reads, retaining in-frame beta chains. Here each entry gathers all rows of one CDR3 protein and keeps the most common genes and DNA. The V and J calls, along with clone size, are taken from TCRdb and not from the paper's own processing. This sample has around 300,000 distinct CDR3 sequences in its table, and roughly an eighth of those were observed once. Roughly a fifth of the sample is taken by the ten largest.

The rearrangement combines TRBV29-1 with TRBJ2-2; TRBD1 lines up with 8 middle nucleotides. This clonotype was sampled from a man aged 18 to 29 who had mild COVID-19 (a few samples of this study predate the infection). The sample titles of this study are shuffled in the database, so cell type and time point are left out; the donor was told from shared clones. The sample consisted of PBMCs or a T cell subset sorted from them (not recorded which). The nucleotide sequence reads TGCAGCGCCGGACCGGGACAGGACACCGGGGAGCTGTTTTTT. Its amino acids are CSAGPGQDTGELFF.